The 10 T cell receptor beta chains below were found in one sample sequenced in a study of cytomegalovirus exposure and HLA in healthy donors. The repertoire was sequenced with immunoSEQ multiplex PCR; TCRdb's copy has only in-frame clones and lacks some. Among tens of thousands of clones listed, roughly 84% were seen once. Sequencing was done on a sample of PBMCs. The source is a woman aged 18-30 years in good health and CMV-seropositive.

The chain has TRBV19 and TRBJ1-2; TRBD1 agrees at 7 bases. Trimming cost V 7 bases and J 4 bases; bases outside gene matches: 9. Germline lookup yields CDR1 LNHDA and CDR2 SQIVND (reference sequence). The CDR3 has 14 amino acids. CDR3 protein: CASTDVTGIYGYTF. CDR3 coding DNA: TGTGCCAGTACCGACGTGACAGGGATCTATGGCTACACCTTC. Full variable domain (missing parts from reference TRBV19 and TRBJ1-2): DGGITQSPKYLFRKEGQNVTLSCEQNLNHDAMYWYRQDPGQGLRLIYYSQIVNDFQKGDIAEGYSVSREKKESFPLTVTSAQKNPTAFYLCASTDVTGIYGYTFGSGTRLTVV.

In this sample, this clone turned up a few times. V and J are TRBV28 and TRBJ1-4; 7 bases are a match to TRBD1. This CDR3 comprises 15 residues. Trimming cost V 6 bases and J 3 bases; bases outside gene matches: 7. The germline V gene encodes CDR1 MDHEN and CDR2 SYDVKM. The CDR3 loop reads CASRLSRGANEKLFF. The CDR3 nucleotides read TGTGCCAGCAGGCTCAGCAGGGGGGCTAATGAAAAACTGTTTTTT.

CDR3 residues: CASRPTRQETQYF. The CDR3 DNA is TGTGCCAGCAGGCCTACTAGGCAAGAGACCCAGTACTTC. The rearrangement joins TRBV11-2 to TRBJ2-5; tentatively, D is TRBD2 (5 bases). Trimming left V 6 bases short and J 2 bases short, with 10 bases between. The CDR3 sequence is 13 residues long. In germline, CDR1 is SGHAT, CDR2 FQNNGV.

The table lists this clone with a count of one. CDR3 residues: CASSPQLRTSGLFRTNNEQFF. The CDR3 DNA reads TGTGCCAGCTCACCACAGTTAAGGACTAGCGGCTTATTTCGTACAAACAATGAGCAGTTCTTC. This chain connects TRBV18 to TRBJ2-1; 10 positions agree with TRBD2. The CDR3 runs 21 residues. The V gene's germline CDR1 is KGHSH and CDR2 LQKENI. V gave up 1 base and J gave up 5 bases; unmatched junction bases: 20.

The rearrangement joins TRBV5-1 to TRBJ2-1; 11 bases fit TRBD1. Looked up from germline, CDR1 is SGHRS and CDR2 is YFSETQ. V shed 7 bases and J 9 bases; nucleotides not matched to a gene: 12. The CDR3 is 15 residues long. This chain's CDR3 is CASYRDRGVSGEQFF. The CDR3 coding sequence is TGCGCCAGCTACCGGGACAGGGGGGTTTCGGGTGAGCAGTTCTTC.

DNA of the CDR3: TGTGCCAGTAGTATAGAAGGGAGGGAAAGTCAGCCCCAGCATTTT. Translated, it gives CASSIEGRESQPQHF. The chain has TRBV19 and TRBJ1-5, with D hard to call. The CDR3 runs to 15 residues. CDR1 is LNHDA and CDR2 is SQIVND in the germline V gene (reference sequence). V lost 0 bases to trimming and J lost 6 bases, with 12 bases between them.

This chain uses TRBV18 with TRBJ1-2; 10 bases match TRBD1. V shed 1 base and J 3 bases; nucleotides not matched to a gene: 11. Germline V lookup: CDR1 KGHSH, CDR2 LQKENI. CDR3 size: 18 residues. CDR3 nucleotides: TGTGCCAGCTCACCACAACGAACATGGACAGGGGGTGACTATGGCTACACCTTC. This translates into CASSPQRTWTGGDYGYTF.

The CDR3 region has the DNA TGTGCCAGCAGCTTAGTGGGGACTAGTAAGAATGAGCAGTTCTTC. Protein: CASSLVGTSKNEQFF. This rearrangement joins TRBV7-6 to TRBJ2-1; 8 nucleotides agree with TRBD2. Germline-derived CDR1 and CDR2 are SGHVS and FNYEAQ. The CDR3 loop spans 15 amino acids. Trimming cost V 1 base and J 7 bases; bases outside gene matches: 6.

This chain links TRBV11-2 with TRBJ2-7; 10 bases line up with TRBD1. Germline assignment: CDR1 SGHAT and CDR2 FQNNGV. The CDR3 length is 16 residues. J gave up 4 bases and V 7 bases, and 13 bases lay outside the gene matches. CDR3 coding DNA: TGTGCCAGCACCCGAAACCGGGACAGGGGTATTTACGAGCAGTACTTC. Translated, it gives CASTRNRDRGIYEQYF. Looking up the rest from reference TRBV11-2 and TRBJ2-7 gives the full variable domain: EAGVAQSPRYKIIEKRQSVAFWCNPISGHATLYWYQQILGQGPKLLIQFQNNGVVDDSQLPKDRFSAERLKGVDSTLKIQPAKLEDSAVYLCASTRNRDRGIYEQYFGPGTRLTVT.

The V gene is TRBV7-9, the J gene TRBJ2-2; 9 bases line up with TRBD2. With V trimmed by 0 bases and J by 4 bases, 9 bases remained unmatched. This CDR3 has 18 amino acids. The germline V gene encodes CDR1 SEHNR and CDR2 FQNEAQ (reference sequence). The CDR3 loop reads CASSLALGLAGPTGELFF. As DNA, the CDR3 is TGTGCCAGCAGCTTAGCGCTCGGGCTAGCGGGGCCCACCGGGGAGCTGTTTTTT.